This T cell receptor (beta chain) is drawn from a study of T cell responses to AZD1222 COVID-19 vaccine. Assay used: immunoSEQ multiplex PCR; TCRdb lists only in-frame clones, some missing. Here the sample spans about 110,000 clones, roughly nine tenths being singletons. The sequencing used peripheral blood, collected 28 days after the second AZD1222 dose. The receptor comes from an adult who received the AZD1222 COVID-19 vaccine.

CDR3 DNA sequence: TGTGCCAGCAGCGTTAGACCTAATGAAAAACTGTTTTTT. Its protein product is CASSVRPNEKLFF. The rearrangement joins TRBV9 to TRBJ1-4; D is unresolved. V gave up 2 bases and J gave up 3 bases, with 5 bases separating them. This CDR3 region has 13 residues. CDR1 and CDR2 (germline): SGDLS, YYNGEE.